The 23 T cell receptor beta chains listed next were all sequenced from one sample in a study of monozygotic twins with inflammatory bowel disease. TCRdb reprocessed the 5' RACE reads; each CDR3 protein has one entry and no DNA is given. The table gives roughly 200,000 distinct CDR3 sequences; the top ten clones make up around 1.5% of it. Sequenced input: blood. Receptors were obtained from a human donor with ulcerative colitis or Crohn's disease, or a healthy co-twin of an affected twin (not recorded which).

The chain is built from TRBV29-1 and TRBJ2-3; lacking DNA, the TRBD1 call made by TCRdb goes unchecked. The CDR3 is made up of 13 amino acids. Germline values: CDR1 SQVTM, CDR2 ANQGSEA. The CDR3: CSAQTGATDTQYF.

The chain employs TRBV7-3 and TRBJ2-2. CDR1 is SGHTA, CDR2 FQGTGA, per germline. CDR3 size: 14 residues. The chain's CDR3 is CASSLIGYTGELFF.

V is TRBV20-1 and J is TRBJ2-7; TCRdb proposes TRBD1, but this gene call is untestable without DNA. The CDR3 length is 13 residues. Germline CDR1 and CDR2: DFQATT and SNEGSKA (reference sequence). The CDR3 loop reads CSAVQGGRDEQYF.

The CDR3 loop is CASRVGTVGGNTIYF. The chain employs TRBV2 and TRBJ1-3; the D call from TCRdb, TRBD1, cannot be confirmed without DNA. This CDR3 comprises 15 residues. CDR1 and CDR2 (germline): SNHLY, FYNNEI.

The CDR3 spells CASSSVYGYTF. The chain is built from TRBV5-6 and TRBJ1-2. This CDR3 spans 11 amino acids. Per germline, CDR1 SGHDT and CDR2 YYEEEE.

This chain connects TRBV5-1 to TRBJ1-2; TCRdb returns TRBD1, unconfirmable since there is no DNA. The germline gives CDR1 SGHRS, CDR2 YFSETQ. The CDR3 consists of 16 residues. CDR3: CASSLHTGLANYGYTF.

The chain uses TRBV5-6 and TRBJ2-7; the D gene TCRdb calls, TRBD2, cannot be checked with no DNA. The CDR3 extends over 20 amino acids. The germline V gene has CDR1 SGHDT and CDR2 YYEEEE. The CDR3 region is CASSSPWGLAGGLPSYEQYF.

V is TRBV6-1 and J is TRBJ2-7. There are 14 residues in the CDR3. Looked up from germline, CDR1 is MNHNS and CDR2 is SASEGT. CDR3 loop: CASSEYTQAYEQYF.

The V call is TRBV12-3 or TRBV12-4, the J call TRBJ1-1; without DNA, the TCRdb call of TRBD1 cannot be checked. This CDR3 has 14 amino acids. The CDR3 sequence is CASSLVRADPQAFF.

This rearrangement joins TRBV2 to TRBJ1-5; absent DNA, TCRdb's TRBD1 call cannot be checked. Germline V lookup: CDR1 SNHLY, CDR2 FYNNEI. The CDR3 length is 13 residues. The CDR3 sequence: CASSGQEYQPQHF.

This chain links TRBV5-1 with TRBJ2-1; TCRdb picks TRBD1, but there is no DNA to check that call. The CDR3 has 17 amino acids. The germline gives CDR1 SGHRS, CDR2 YFSETQ. The CDR3 is CASSPRGVLSSYNEQFF.

The rearrangement links TRBV20-1 to TRBJ2-4; TCRdb proposes TRBD1, but this gene call is untestable without DNA. CDR1 and CDR2 from the germline V gene are DFQATT and SNEGSKA (reference sequence). The CDR3 covers 14 residues. The CDR3: CSATGTLAKNIQYF.

The genes are TRBV12-3 or TRBV12-4 and TRBJ1-2. The CDR3 totals 13 residues. CDR3 loop: CASSFGRVYGYTF.

The V and J genes are TRBV7-9 and TRBJ2-7. This CDR3 is 15 amino acids long. CDR1 is SEHNR and CDR2 is FQNEAQ in the germline V gene (reference sequence). CDR3 loop: CASIRRTPSSYEQYF. The variable domain in full, completed from reference TRBV7-9 and TRBJ2-7, reads DTGVSQNPRHKITKRGQNVTFRCDPISEHNRLYWYRQTLGQGPEFLTYFQNEAQLEKSRLLSDRFSAERPKGSFSTLEIQRTEQGDSAMYLCASIRRTPSSYEQYFGPGTRLTVT.

The chain links TRBV4-1 to TRBJ1-2; no DNA is available, so the TRBD1 call from TCRdb remains unchecked. There are 14 residues in the CDR3. Germline V gives CDR1 MGHRA, CDR2 YSYEKL. The CDR3 region is CASSHRQGLYGYTF.

The chain uses TRBV7-9 and TRBJ2-4; TCRdb designates TRBD2, a call that cannot be tested without DNA. In germline, CDR1 is SEHNR, CDR2 FQNEAQ (reference sequence). The CDR3 has 12 amino acids. CDR3 sequence reads: CASSLAWRGTYF.

The rearrangement links TRBV4-1 to TRBJ2-1; without DNA, the TCRdb call of TRBD1 cannot be checked. The CDR3 is 15 amino acids. Looked up from germline, CDR1 is MGHRA and CDR2 is YSYEKL. The CDR3 here is CASSQGQGAYNEQFF.

The chain is built from TRBV5-1 and TRBJ2-5. CDR1 is SGHRS and CDR2 is YFSETQ in the germline V gene. The CDR3 totals 15 residues. This CDR3 is CASRLLGNIRETQYF.

The chain carries TRBV20-1 and TRBJ2-5; TCRdb's D gene call, TRBD1, goes unchecked for lack of DNA. CDR1 is DFQATT and CDR2 is SNEGSKA in the germline V gene (reference sequence). This CDR3 spans 15 amino acids. The CDR3 spells CSARAFAGAQETQYF.

This CDR3 reads CASSPQATENTEAFF. V usage is TRBV19 and J usage is TRBJ1-1; with no DNA, the TCRdb D assignment of TRBD1 cannot be verified. The CDR3 has 15 residues. Per germline, CDR1 LNHDA and CDR2 SQIVND (reference sequence).

This chain joins TRBV5-1 and TRBJ2-3; checking the TCRdb D call of TRBD1 is not possible without DNA. The CDR3 totals 14 residues. Germline assignment: CDR1 SGHRS and CDR2 YFSETQ. The CDR3 here is CASNRDRGAGTQYF.

The chain recombines TRBV12-3 or TRBV12-4 with TRBJ2-3; as DNA is missing, the TRBD2 call by TCRdb cannot be tested. This CDR3 is 15 amino acids long. CDR3 protein: CASSRKRRSTDTQYF.

The genes are TRBV2 and TRBJ2-3; TCRdb outputs TRBD1, but without DNA this stays unchecked. The V gene's germline CDR1 is SNHLY and CDR2 FYNNEI. The CDR3 has 13 residues. Here the CDR3 reads CASKQGGTNTQYF. Together with reference TRBV2 and TRBJ2-3, the CDR3 gives the full variable domain: EPEVTQTPSHQVTQMGQEVILRCVPISNHLYFYWYRQILGQKVEFLVSFYNNEISEKSEIFDDQFSVERPDGSNFTLKIRSTKLEDSAMYFCASKQGGTNTQYFGPGTRLTVL.